The 21 T cell receptor beta chains in this list originate from one sample, sequenced in a study of blood T cells in healthy people across ages. The use of a sample-barcoded 5' primer and a J-beta primer mix characterized a second PCR of roughly 6 to 12 cycles. TCRdb analysed the 5' RACE reads with MiXCR anew, one entry per CDR3 protein. This table has 900,000 to 950,000 distinct CDR3 sequences, about 27% appearing once. These same data were also listed under a study on T cells of mothers and their children.

Sequencing input: blood. The source of these receptors is a woman between 40 and 55 years old in good health.

In its sample, this clonotype was seen a few times. V and J are TRBV5-1 and TRBJ2-5; a possible D gene is TRBD2 (5 bases). This CDR3 is built from 16 residues. The V and J ends lost 0 bases and 1 base respectively, with 13 bases between them. Per the germline V gene, CDR1 is SGHRS and CDR2 is YFSETQ. CDR3 nucleotide sequence: TGCGCCAGCAGCTTGGGGGCGTTGGAGGCCCAAGAGACCCAGTACTTC. Encoded protein: CASSLGALEAQETQYF.

This clonotype was counted a few times. The chain joins TRBV7-2 to TRBJ2-3; 8 bases match TRBD2. Germline CDR1 and CDR2: SGHTA and FQGNSA. Trimming at V came to 6 bases and at J to 1 base, leaving 12 bases not matched to a gene. The CDR3 sequence is 17 residues long. CDR3 sequence: CASSNSGNHIGTDTQYF. The CDR3 DNA follows: TGTGCCAGCAGTAATAGCGGGAATCACATTGGCACAGATACGCAGTATTTT.

Worth noting for this clonotype: This may be a read error, as it is one base from a much larger clone. The CDR3 sequence is CASSLGRGTTYEQYF. In nucleotides, the CDR3 is TGCGCCAGCAGCTTGGGGAGGGGGACCACCTACGAGCAGTACTTC. The V gene is TRBV5-1, the J gene TRBJ2-7; perhaps D is TRBD1 or TRBD2 (6 bases each). CDR1 is SGHRS and CDR2 is YFSETQ in the germline V gene. The CDR3 extends over 15 amino acids. V dropped 0 bases and J dropped 2 bases, with 12 bases sitting between them.

There are a few counts of this clonotype. The chain joins TRBV7-9 to TRBJ1-2; D may be TRBD1 (6 bases). Germline CDR1 is SEHNR and CDR2 is FQNEAQ (reference sequence). Trimming cost V 6 bases and J 3 bases, with 14 bases left between them. The CDR3 covers 14 residues. The CDR3, as DNA: TGTGCCAGCAGTTTTAACAGGGATGACTATGGCTACACCTTC. It encodes CASSFNRDDYGYTF.

This clonotype was seen only a few times. V and J are TRBV7-2 and TRBJ1-3; no clear D. The CDR3 consists of 15 residues. The germline V gene has CDR1 SGHTA and CDR2 FQGNSA. Trimming removed 4 bases at V and 1 base at J, with 11 bases between. The CDR3 sequence is CASSSSGVSGNTIYF. CDR3 bases: TGTGCCAGCAGCTCTAGTGGGGTATCTGGAAACACCATATATTTT.

There are many counts of this clonotype. This chain connects TRBV6-2 or TRBV6-3 to TRBJ2-7; 7 nucleotides match TRBD1. CDR3 size: 14 residues. V dropped 2 bases and J dropped 3; count of bases not matched to a gene: 4. Germline CDR1 is MNHEY and CDR2 is SVGEGT. CDR3 coding DNA: TGTGCCAGCAGTTACGTCGGACAGGTCTACGAGCAGTACTTC. As protein: CASSYVGQVYEQYF.

In the case of this clonotype: It may be a read error: a sequence one base away is much more abundant. This chain links TRBV6-6 with TRBJ2-7; maybe TRBD2 (5 bases). The V gene's germline CDR1 is MNHNY and CDR2 SVGAGI (reference sequence). The CDR3 has 13 amino acids. Trimming took 5 bases from V and 7 from J, leaving 15 bases between them. Here the CDR3 DNA reads TGTGCCAGCAGTATACTAGGATTTAATGAGCAGTACTTC. Its protein is CASSILGFNEQYF.

The chain carries TRBV7-2 and TRBJ2-2; weak D call: TRBD2 (6 bases). V was cut by 5 bases and J by 0 bases, with 10 bases left in between. CDR3 length: 15 amino acids. Germline V gene lookup returns CDR1 SGHTA and CDR2 FQGNSA. CDR3 loop: CASSPGSSNTGELFF. The CDR3 DNA sequence: TGTGCCAGCAGCCCCGGGAGTTCGAACACCGGGGAGCTGTTTTTT.

The sample holds a few counts of this clonotype. The rearrangement links TRBV7-6 to TRBJ2-3, with D possibly TRBD2 on 5 matching bases. Germline lookup yields CDR1 SGHVS and CDR2 FNYEAQ. V was shortened by 2 bases and J by 4 bases, with 10 bases between the two germline ends. There are 14 residues in the CDR3. The CDR3 DNA sequence: TGTGCCAGCAGCTTAAGTCTAGCACCAGATACGCAGTATTTT. It encodes CASSLSLAPDTQYF.

This clonotype came up many times. This chain connects TRBV28 to TRBJ2-1; D gene unclear. The germline V gene has CDR1 MDHEN and CDR2 SYDVKM. V was pared by 7 bases and J by 3 bases, with 13 bases between. The CDR3 is 14 amino acids. The CDR3 here is CASTGPLSYNEQFF. CDR3 coding DNA: TGTGCCAGCACGGGTCCCTTAAGCTACAATGAGCAGTTCTTC. The complete variable domain, with remaining parts taken from reference TRBV28 and TRBJ2-1, reads DVKVTQSSRYLVKRTGEKVFLECVQDMDHENMFWYRQDPGLGLRLIYFSYDVKMKEKGDIPEGYSVSREKKERFSLILESASTNQTSMYLCASTGPLSYNEQFFGPGTRLTVL.

The rearrangement uses TRBV12-5 and TRBJ2-3; the D call may be TRBD1 or TRBD2 (5 bases each). The germline V gene encodes CDR1 LGHNT and CDR2 FRNRAP. The CDR3 is 18 residues long. V lost 1 base to trimming and J lost 1 base, with 18 bases between them. The CDR3 nucleotides are TGTGCTAGTGGTTTGGAAAATTGGGGGATAATCTGCACAGATACGCAGTATTTT. Its protein is CASGLENWGIICTDTQYF.

This chain joins TRBV12-3 or TRBV12-4 and TRBJ1-1, with D possibly matching TRBD1 (6 bases). The CDR3 spans 14 residues. V shed 4 bases and J shed 5 bases, with 14 bases lying between them. CDR3 amino acids: CASSSSTGITEAFF. CDR3 nucleotides: TGTGCCAGCAGTTCGTCAACAGGGATTACTGAAGCTTTCTTT.

This clonotype was seen a handful of times. This rearrangement joins TRBV27 to TRBJ1-2; 9 bases match TRBD1. The J segment lost 8 bases and the V segment lost 7 bases, leaving 20 bases of the junction unmatched. The germline CDR1 and CDR2 sequences are MNHEY and SMNVEV (reference sequence). This CDR3 has 17 amino acids. This CDR3 reads CASTSLQDRGGRRGYTF. Written as DNA, the CDR3 is TGTGCCAGCACCTCGTTACAAGACAGGGGGGGGCGGAGAGGCTACACCTTC.

This chain connects TRBV6-5 to TRBJ1-5; D remains ambiguous. CDR3 length: 17 amino acids. The germline CDR1 and CDR2 sequences are MNHEY and SVGAGI. V was pared by 4 bases and J by 4 bases, with 20 bases between. This CDR3 is CASSSTLTAVGNQPQHF. The CDR3 DNA reads as TGTGCCAGCAGTTCCACCCTGACTGCTGTAGGGAATCAGCCCCAGCATTTT.

At least ten counts were recorded for this clonotype. This chain joins TRBV9 and TRBJ2-5; TRBD1 aligns across 8 bases. The CDR3 is made up of 16 amino acids. V lost 4 bases to trimming and J lost 4 bases; unmatched junction nucleotides: 12. Germline V gene sequence: CDR1 SGDLS, CDR2 YYNGEE. The CDR3 loop is CASSLSDRGSTETQYF. The CDR3 nucleotides read TGTGCCAGCAGCTTATCCGACAGGGGCTCTACAGAGACCCAGTACTTC.

This clonotype was seen many times. The V call is TRBV7-9, the J call TRBJ1-4; D remains ambiguous. Trimming removed 6 bases at V and 3 bases at J, with 20 bases between. Per germline, CDR1 SEHNR and CDR2 FQNEAQ (reference sequence). The CDR3 spans 17 residues. CDR3 in DNA: TGTGCCAGCAGTATGGGTTCCCGTGGCAGTCCTAATGAAAAACTGTTTTTT. Amino acids: CASSMGSRGSPNEKLFF.

The chain has TRBV4-1 and TRBJ2-3, with no clear D. Trimming removed 4 bases from V and 5 bases from J, with 13 bases in between. This CDR3 region has 14 residues. CDR1 is MGHRA and CDR2 is YSYEKL in the germline V gene. CDR3 residues: CASSPRASVDTQYF. CDR3 nucleotides: TGCGCCAGCAGCCCCCGGGCCTCGGTAGATACGCAGTATTTT.

The rearrangement joins TRBV20-1 to TRBJ2-1; a possible D gene is TRBD1 (6 bases). Trimming removed 3 bases at V and 0 bases at J, with 9 bases between. CDR1 and CDR2 (germline): DFQATT, SNEGSKA (reference sequence). The CDR3 is 14 residues long. As DNA, the CDR3 is TGCAGTGCTAGTCAGGACAGCTCCTACAATGAGCAGTTCTTC. Its protein is CSASQDSSYNEQFF.

This clonotype appeared many times. The chain has TRBV18 and TRBJ1-1, with no clear D. CDR3 size: 15 residues. V gave up 2 bases and J gave up 0 bases, with 10 bases separating them. CDR1 KGHSH and CDR2 LQKENI come from the germline V gene. The CDR3 spells CASSPEAGLNTEAFF. CDR3 in DNA: TGTGCCAGCTCACCAGAGGCAGGATTGAACACTGAAGCTTTCTTT.

The chain is built from TRBV18 and TRBJ2-7, with D perhaps given as TRBD1 or TRBD2 (5 bases each). The CDR3 loop spans 14 amino acids. V shed 3 bases and J shed 5 bases, with 14 bases lying between them. Germline-derived CDR1 and CDR2 are KGHSH and LQKENI. CDR3 DNA: TGTGCCAGCTCACCGGGGGTCGCGGAAGACGAGCAGTACTTC. Encoded protein: CASSPGVAEDEQYF.

A note on this clonotype: An end of the junction differs from the germline gene, which may be a read error. The chain carries TRBV14 and TRBJ1-2, with 7 bases fitting TRBD1. CDR1 and CDR2 from the germline V gene are SGHDN and FVKESK. The CDR3 has 14 residues. The CDR3 reads CAGSQDRLSYGYTF. The CDR3 nucleotides read TGTGCCGGCAGCCAGGACAGGCTTTCCTATGGCTACACCTTC.